This TCR beta chain was recovered during a study of OX40 agonist ivuxolimab in advanced cancers. Study context: Subjects had a mean age of around 60 years, with a range of about 23 to 90; around 84% were male.

Peripheral blood came from all dose cohorts at three timepoints. Unmatched junction bases numbered 9, after V lost 5 bases and J lost 8 bases. Per the germline V gene, CDR1 is LNHDA and CDR2 is SQIVND (reference sequence). CDR3 length: 16 residues. About this clone: Its antigen remains unidentified.

Study-level points and caveats: Patients who responded partially at 0.1-3.0 mg/kg showed clonal expansion ranking among the lowest.

Only in-frame clones appear in the TCRdb table, and some are missing; sequencing was by immunoSEQ multiplex PCR. The profile shows around 32,000 clones, approximately 90% of them singletons. The sequence was collected from an adult with an advanced solid tumor such as melanoma, head and neck, liver or kidney cancer. Sequenced here: CD4+ or CD8+ T cells sorted from blood, sampled in a trial of the OX40 agonist ivuxolimab. This chain joins TRBV19 and TRBJ2-1; the match to TRBD2 covers 13 bases. DNA of the CDR3: TGTGCCAGTAGTCAATCGACTAGCGGGAGGATCTATGAGCAGTTCTTC. It is translated as CASSQSTSGRIYEQFF.